The clone carrying this T cell receptor (beta chain) was recorded a few times. The data are from a study of response to subunit inactivated influenza vaccine. In TCRdb, the RT-PCR reads were re-called with MiXCR into one record per CDR3 protein. The table includes just under 550,000 distinct CDR3 sequences, around a quarter detected once. These data were also reused for a study on T cells expressing NK-cell markers. That paper notes: With UMIs, 5'RACE template switching was used to make TCR beta cDNA. In roughly 6 donors, dominant CD3+CD56+NKG2C+ clones formed about 1.0-7.0% of CD8+ cells. The same clonotypes also predominated in the CD3+CD56-NKG2C+ fraction of a handful of donors.

The clonotype comes from a man aged 45-65 years who received an inactivated influenza vaccine. The sample here was CD4+ T cells sorted from PBMCs, taken 12 days after vaccination.

The CDR3 DNA sequence: TGTGCCAGCACTGGGGTTGGGAGAGAGACCCAGTACTTC. This sequence encodes CASTGVGRETQYF. The gene calls are TRBV2 and TRBJ2-5, with D possibly TRBD2 on 5 matching bases. Germline V gene data show CDR1 as SNHLY and CDR2 as FYNNEI. There are 13 residues in the CDR3. V lost 7 bases to trimming and J lost 4 bases, with 13 bases between them. The entire variable domain, with the rest obtained from reference TRBV2 and TRBJ2-5, is as follows: EPEVTQTPSHQVTQMGQEVILRCVPISNHLYFYWYRQILGQKVEFLVSFYNNEISEKSEIFDDQFSVERPDGSNFTLKIRSTKLEDSAMYFCASTGVGRETQYFGPGTRLLVL.